This T cell receptor (beta chain) originates from a study of blood T cells in healthy people across ages. A second PCR of about 6 to 11 cycles used a sample-barcoded 5' primer and a J-beta primer mix. All samples gave at least 2.5 million CDR3-containing paired-end reads. Each CDR3 protein gets one entry after TCRdb re-called the 5' RACE reads with MiXCR. The profile shows hundreds of thousands of distinct CDR3 sequences, about 62% of them singletons. This clonotype was counted only a few times. Germline CDR1 is LGHNA and CDR2 is YNFKEQ. This CDR3 is built from 15 residues. With 3 bases clipped from V and 3 bases from J, the junction kept 4 bases outside the gene matches.

The sequenced sample was blood. The rearrangement uses TRBV4-2 and TRBJ2-3; 9 bases fit TRBD2. The receptor's source is a man younger than 40 in good health. The CDR3 nucleotides read TGTGCCAGCAGCCAGGCGGGAGGGTTAACAGATACGCAGTATTTT. It is translated as CASSQAGGLTDTQYF.